This TCR beta chain is drawn from a study of Ad26.COV2.S vaccination and SARS-CoV-2 variants (dated by TCRdb to the early 2020s). For the study in its entirety: Donors in the vaccine arm were drawn from COV1001, a phase I-IIa trial of Ad26.COV2.S in healthy adults that was multicentre, randomized, double-blind and placebo-controlled. Ad26.COV2.S was administered intramuscularly at a dose of 5x10^10 or 1x10^11 viral particles, either as one shot or as two shots given 56 days apart. TCRbeta repertoire sequencing was used to assess the specificity and breadth of SARS-CoV-2-reactive T cell receptors after Ad26.COV2.S vaccination. The TCR-sequenced set comprised approximately 32 samples: about 19 Ad26.COV2.S vaccine recipients, 5 placebo recipients and 8 SARS-CoV-2 convalescent individuals. Participants in the trial were split at random into five groups of five each, receiving low-dose or high-dose Ad26.COV2.S once or twice, or else placebo on both occasions. Throughout the experiments and outcome assessment, investigators stayed blinded to trial group allocation. On the study overall, not on this receptor specifically: After vaccination, substantial breadth of spike-specific CD8+ and CD4+ T cell responses was reported. The study was not powered to compare responses between vaccine doses or regimens. Vaccine and placebo recipients had comparable non-spike TCR breadth, which fits with the vaccine containing only spike. Compared with placebo recipients, Ad26.COV2.S recipients showed higher spike-specific TCR breadth (P = 0.0014). The authors noted that total T cell responses may have been underestimated by the TCR breadth and depth analyses.

CDR1 and CDR2, per the germline V gene (reference sequence), are GTSNPN and SVGIG. V and J lose 1 base and 4 bases, and a span of 19 bases separates them. From its cysteine to its phenylalanine, the CDR3 spans 16 amino acids. Left in the record is the CDR3 DNA by itself, 48 bases read in frame from the first base. TCRbeta CDR3 regions were sequenced with the immunoSEQ Assay. After extraction, genomic DNA underwent amplification by bias-controlled multiplex PCR, followed by high-throughput sequencing. Processing in the source paper ran as follows. To quantify the absolute abundance of every unique TCRbeta CDR3 region, sequences were collapsed and filtered. T cell fraction was estimated by normalization of TCRbeta template counts to usable DNA, with usable DNA being measured through amplification of reference genes present in all nucleated cells. Repertoire TCRs were annotated as SARS-CoV-2-specific by exact matching of V gene, CDR3 amino acid sequence and J gene to a known reactive TCR set. MIRA supplied the reference SARS-CoV-2 TCR set, which was filtered for enrichment in COVID-19-positive ImmuneCODE repertoires so that public or cross-reactive TCRs were removed. Based on the MIRA antigens, annotated TCRs were further analysed at the level of specific ORF or position within ORF. Breadth was defined as the number of annotated unique rearrangements divided by the total number of unique productive rearrangements, and depth was defined as the summed frequency of the annotated unique rearrangements. Group comparisons of TCR breadth used two-sided Wilcoxon rank-sum tests. TCRdb obtained this table from immuneACCESS and retained in-frame rearrangements with V and J assigned. These tables miss some clones; where compared with another copy, unresolved V genes account for less than half of the shortfall, and the remainder is unexplained. V and J calls plus clone size are reproduced from that table; the DNA served to infer D and trimming. Across this sample there are around 300,000 clones, with about 89% seen only once. The ten largest account for approximately 5% of the sample.

According to the study, the label for this sample's treatment or condition signals: 15 to 20 received Ad26.COV2.S at low or high dose, single or two shots; roughly 5 received placebo; per-sample allocation not given. Repertoires of vaccine and placebo recipients were sequenced from samples collected on day 63 after the first injection. Between 29 July and 7 August 2020, Cohort 1b enrolled some 25 adults aged 18-55 years at one site in Boston, USA. Ad26.COV2.S was a replication-incompetent adenovirus type 26 vector that expressed a prefusion-stabilized SARS-CoV-2 spike protein derived from the original Wuhan strain. A word on this clone: No antigen is known for it. Base qualities are not at hand, and no much larger clone is one base apart.

The TCR comes from a person between 18 and 65 years old who received the Ad26.COV2.S COVID-19 vaccine or a placebo. This specimen was peripheral blood, taken in a trial of Ad26.COV2.S vaccine versus placebo. The chain is encoded by TRBV30 joined to TRBJ2-5; TRBD2 could be the D gene, as 5 bases match. The encoded CDR3 is CAWSGLAGGARETQYF. The nucleotide sequence reads as follows: TGTGCCTGGAGTGGTTTGGCGGGCGGAGCCCGAGAGACCCAGTACTTC.